This is a list of T cell receptor beta chains from one sample in a study of blood T cells in healthy people across ages. Each CDR3 protein is one row after TCRdb ran MiXCR on the 5' RACE reads. The sample lists roughly 1,100,000 distinct CDR3 sequences, approximately 25% occurring once. The same sample was also used in a study of T cells of mothers and their children.

The sample consisted of blood. The source is a girl aged 2-10 years in good health. Each CDR3 is given with its conserved first and last residue. A D gene is named only where the DNA matches it firmly. Size is stated for part of the rows, as once, few or many counts, or as a class when the clone is expanded.

v_gene	d_gene	j_gene	abundance	CDR3aa	CDR3nt
TRBV24-1	TRBD1	TRBJ2-1	-	CATSAGTGGYNEQFF	TGTGCCACCAGTGCCGGGACAGGGGGGTACAATGAGCAGTTCTTC
TRBV6-6	TRBD1	TRBJ1-1	-	CASSYRTGDLNTEAFF	TGTGCCAGCAGTTACAGGACAGGGGACTTGAACACTGAAGCTTTCTTT
TRBV5-1	-	TRBJ2-1	-	CASSLETFSYNEQFF	TGCGCCAGCAGCTTGGAGACCTTTTCCTACAATGAGCAGTTCTTC
TRBV7-9	TRBD2	TRBJ2-1	few	CASSWIAGAKGNEQFF	TGTGCCAGCAGCTGGATAGCGGGGGCAAAGGGTAATGAGCAGTTCTTC
TRBV11-2	-	TRBJ2-7	-	CASSDSAQFTDEQYF	TGTGCCAGCAGCGATAGTGCGCAGTTTACCGACGAGCAGTACTTC
TRBV5-1	TRBD2	TRBJ2-5	-	CASSPASGGGETQYF	TGCGCCAGCAGCCCCGCTAGCGGGGGAGGGGAGACCCAGTACTTC
TRBV7-2	TRBD2	TRBJ2-4	-	CASSFGTREAKNIQYF	TGTGCCAGCAGCTTCGGGACTAGAGAGGCCAAAAACATTCAGTACTTC
TRBV29-1	-	TRBJ2-7	-	CSVEGRGPYEQYF	TGCAGCGTTGAAGGCAGGGGCCCCTACGAGCAGTACTTC
TRBV12-3/TRBV12-4	-	TRBJ1-2	-	CASSSYLREGYTF	TGTGCCAGCAGTTCTTATTTGAGGGAGGGCTACACCTTC
TRBV2	-	TRBJ1-5	-	CASTDGGQPQHF	TGTGCCAGCACGGATGGAGGTCAGCCCCAGCATTTT
TRBV24-1	-	TRBJ2-7	many	CATLKDEQYF	TGTGCCACTCTAAAGGACGAGCAGTACTTC
TRBV12-3/TRBV12-4	TRBD2	TRBJ2-1	-	CASTESFSGNRPDEQFF	TGTGCCAGCACCGAGTCATTTAGCGGGAACCGCCCCGATGAGCAGTTCTTC
TRBV4-3	-	TRBJ2-3	few	CASSPLVQQLKYF	TGCGCCAGCAGCCCACTCGTCCAACAACTAAAGTATTTT
TRBV20-1	-	TRBJ1-1	-	CRTIWDTEAFF	TGCAGGACCATATGGGACACTGAAGCTTTCTTT
TRBV7-8	-	TRBJ2-2	-	CASSLPDGINTGELFF	TGTGCCAGCAGCTTACCGGACGGAATTAACACCGGGGAGCTGTTTTTT
TRBV5-1	TRBD2	TRBJ2-3	-	CASAPGTSATDTQYF	TGCGCCAGCGCACCCGGGACTAGCGCCACAGATACGCAGTATTTT
TRBV20-1	-	TRBJ1-2	few	CSARDPRGFYGYTF	TGCAGTGCTAGAGATCCCCGGGGATTCTATGGCTACACCTTC
TRBV7-2	TRBD2	TRBJ2-1	-	CASSLLVPSGSLYNEQFF	TGTGCCAGCAGCTTACTTGTGCCTAGCGGGAGTTTATACAATGAGCAGTTCTTC
TRBV9	-	TRBJ1-1	-	CASSAFGANGEAFF	TGTGCCAGCAGCGCCTTTGGGGCCAACGGGGAAGCTTTCTTT
TRBV24-1	-	TRBJ1-1	-	CATSDSQGRDTEAFF	TGTGCCACCAGTGATTCACAGGGAAGGGACACTGAAGCTTTCTTT
TRBV3-1	-	TRBJ2-1	-	CASSSLQLNNEQFF	TGTGCCAGCAGCTCCTTACAACTTAACAATGAGCAGTTCTTC
TRBV9	TRBD1	TRBJ1-1	few	CASSEGRGGGRAFF	TGTGCCAGCAGCGAGGGACGAGGGGGCGGTAGGGCTTTCTTT
TRBV3-1	-	TRBJ2-7	-	CASSQDLSDHYEQYF	TGTGCCAGCAGCCAAGATTTGTCAGATCATTACGAGCAGTACTTC
TRBV28	-	TRBJ2-1	-	CASSSTDWLNEQFF	TGTGCCAGCAGTTCCACCGACTGGCTCAATGAGCAGTTCTTC
TRBV12-3/TRBV12-4	TRBD1	TRBJ2-7	-	CASSSDRQGRLYEQYF	TGTGCCAGCAGTTCCGATCGACAGGGGAGACTTTACGAGCAGTACTTC
TRBV5-1	-	TRBJ2-3	few	CASSLSGVYSTDTQYF	TGCGCCAGCAGCTTGTCAGGTGTCTATAGCACAGATACGCAGTATTTT
TRBV7-8	TRBD2	TRBJ2-1	-	CASRGGDYNEQFF	TGTGCCAGCAGGGGGGGGGACTACAATGAGCAGTTCTTC
TRBV5-6	-	TRBJ1-5	few	CASSLVGSNQPQHF	TGTGCCAGCAGCTTGGTTGGCAGCAATCAGCCCCAGCATTTT
TRBV27	-	TRBJ1-1	few	CASSFSTSGTEAFF	TGTGCCAGCAGTTTTTCAACTAGCGGCACTGAAGCTTTCTTT
TRBV11-1	TRBD1	TRBJ2-7	-	CASSFSQGNYEQYF	TGTGCCAGCAGCTTCTCACAGGGGAACTACGAGCAGTACTTC
TRBV11-2	-	TRBJ1-3	-	CASSSLTSGNTIYF	TGTGCCAGCAGCTCCCTGACATCTGGAAACACCATATATTTT